This record looks at one T cell receptor (beta chain) sequence and its context. This sample stems from a study of cytomegalovirus exposure and HLA in healthy donors. The CDR3 runs 14 residues. V lost 4 bases and J 4 bases, leaving 13 bases between the germline ends. Germline lookup yields CDR1 MGHRA and CDR2 YSYEKL. Here immunoSEQ multiplex PCR was the method, and the copy in TCRdb shows in-frame clones only, minus some. The data hold fewer than 400,000 clones, with roughly 86% observed a single time. The source is a man aged 30 to 45 in good health and CMV-seronegative. This chain uses TRBV4-1 with TRBJ1-1, with no clear D. The specimen was PBMCs. CDR3 loop: CASSLEVRVTEAFF. CDR3 sequence (DNA): TGCGCCAGCAGCCTAGAGGTGCGGGTCACTGAAGCTTTCTTT.